Listed here are 18 T cell receptor beta chains from one sample, sequenced in a study of regulatory T cells in long-lasting Graves disease. CDR3 regions were amplified by Arm-PCR using iRepertoire HTBI primers to build TCR beta libraries. Via MiXCR, TCRdb re-called the multiplex PCR reads, giving one row per CDR3 protein. The data hold 400,000 to 500,000 distinct CDR3 sequences, with 20% to 25% observed a single time. Noted time point: persistent/refractory GD, antithyroid drugs over 5 years with positive TRAb. RNA isolated from PBMCs was used to make the TCR library. The source material was peripheral blood mononuclear cells (PBMCs), sampled when the disease was refractory, from a patient treated with antithyroid drugs. These receptors were obtained from a female donor with Graves disease.

Points on this clonotype: A much larger clonotype is one base distant, so this may be a read error. The chain carries TRBV28 and TRBJ1-1; 7 nucleotides agree with TRBD1. The CDR3 runs to 14 residues. The ends lost 3 bases at V and 3 bases at J; junction bases unmatched: 4. Germline-derived CDR1 and CDR2 are MDHEN and SYDVKM. The CDR3: CASSFARGDTEAFF. CDR3 nucleotides: TGTGCCAGCAGTTTCGCCAGGGGGGACACTGAAGCTTTCTTT.

The rearrangement links TRBV12-3 or TRBV12-4 to TRBJ1-2; D might be TRBD1 (5 bases). Trimming shortened V by 2 bases and J by 4 bases, and 11 bases separated the two germline ends. The CDR3 extends over 14 amino acids. The CDR3 sequence: CASSLSTGGYGYTF. The CDR3 DNA follows: TGTGCCAGCAGTTTATCCACGGGGGGCTATGGCTACACCTTC.

The chain couples TRBV5-1 to TRBJ1-3; D call uncertain. V lost 1 base, J lost 7 bases, and 9 bases lay in between. The germline V gene encodes CDR1 SGHRS and CDR2 YFSETQ. The CDR3 is made up of 13 amino acids. The CDR3 region is CASSLQEGNTIYF. The CDR3 DNA reads as TGCGCCAGCAGCTTGCAGGAAGGGAACACCATATATTTT.

The chain couples TRBV20-1 to TRBJ2-7; possibly TRBD2 for D (6 bases). Germline V lookup: CDR1 DFQATT, CDR2 SNEGSKA (reference sequence). The length of the CDR3 is 16 residues. The V end lost 0 bases, the J end lost 0 bases, and 15 bases lay between the germline ends. DNA of the CDR3: TGCAGTGCTAGAGACCGGGGACGGGGGAGCTCCTACGAGCAGTACTTC. Its protein product is CSARDRGRGSSYEQYF.

This clonotype has only a few counts. The chain employs TRBV13 and TRBJ2-5, with TRBD2 as a possible D gene (5 bases). V lost 3 bases and J 5 bases, leaving 16 bases between the germline ends. This CDR3 spans 15 amino acids. Per germline, CDR1 PRHDT and CDR2 FYEKMQ (reference sequence). For the CDR3, the DNA is TGTGCCAGCAGCTTGTCGGGATCCTCGGGGGAGACCCAGTACTTC. This translates into CASSLSGSSGETQYF. The full variable domain, its missing parts supplied by reference TRBV13 and TRBJ2-5, is AAGVIQSPRHLIKEKRETATLKCYPIPRHDTVYWYQQGPGQDPQFLISFYEKMQSDKGSIPDRFSAQQFSDYHSELNMSSLELGDSALYFCASSLSGSSGETQYFGPGTRLLVL.

This clonotype was seen only a few times. The rearrangement joins TRBV3-1 to TRBJ2-4; D call uncertain. Germline V gene data show CDR1 as LGHDT and CDR2 as YNNKEL (reference sequence). Trimming left V 3 bases short and J 2 bases short, with 5 bases between. The length of the CDR3 is 13 residues. The CDR3 sequence is CASSHNPKNIQYF. CDR3 sequence (DNA): TGTGCCAGCAGCCATAATCCCAAAAACATTCAGTACTTC.

The CDR3, as DNA: TGTGCCAGCAGCCGAGGGAGCGGGAGCTTCTACGAGCAGTACTTC. It specifies CASSRGSGSFYEQYF. The chain has TRBV6-1 and TRBJ2-7; 8 bases are shared with TRBD2. The J segment lost 3 bases and the V segment lost 6 bases, leaving 10 bases of the junction unmatched. The CDR3 totals 15 residues. The V gene's germline CDR1 is MNHNS and CDR2 SASEGT.

This clonotype was counted a few times. The chain has TRBV6-1 and TRBJ1-1; possibly TRBD1 for D (5 bases). Germline values: CDR1 MNHNS, CDR2 SASEGT. The CDR3 sequence is 17 residues long. V was clipped by 6 bases and J by 0 bases, with 20 bases between them. The CDR3, as DNA: TGTGCCAGCAGCGCGGTCCCGAGACAGCTTTTGAACACTGAAGCTTTCTTT. It translates to CASSAVPRQLLNTEAFF.

The chain uses TRBV6-1 and TRBJ2-5; D perhaps matches TRBD1 (6 bases). Trimming took off 10 bases at V and 1 base at J, with 13 bases between the two ends. Germline V gene data show CDR1 as MNHNS and CDR2 as SASEGT. This CDR3 has 13 residues. The CDR3 sequence is CATSQGSQETQYF. The CDR3 region has the DNA TGTGCCACCTCCCAGGGGTCCCAAGAGACCCAGTACTTC.

This sequence joins TRBV7-3 and TRBJ2-7; D might be TRBD1 or TRBD2, each matching 5 bases. V lost 5 bases and J lost 6, with 14 bases in between. This CDR3 has 13 residues. The germline CDR1 and CDR2 sequences are SGHTA and FQGTGA. CDR3 amino acids: CASSRWLGVEQYF. Here the CDR3 DNA reads TGTGCCAGCAGCCGCTGGCTGGGGGTCGAGCAGTACTTC.

This clonotype showed up many times. V and J are TRBV7-2 and TRBJ1-3, with D unresolved. Germline V lookup: CDR1 SGHTA, CDR2 FQGNSA. Trimming took off 5 bases at V and 2 bases at J, with 10 bases between the two ends. CDR3 length: 14 amino acids. The CDR3, as DNA: TGTGCCAGCAGCCAATACACTCCTGGAAACACCATATATTTT. Amino acid sequence: CASSQYTPGNTIYF.

Regarding this clonotype: With a much larger clone just one base away, this may be a read error. The chain couples TRBV28 to TRBJ2-5; D may be TRBD2 (5 bases). Germline V CDR1 and CDR2: MDHEN, SYDVKM. The CDR3 is 14 amino acids. The V and J ends lost 3 bases and 2 bases respectively, with 10 bases between them. Here the CDR3 DNA reads TGTGCCAGCAGTTTGGGAGCGCAACAAGAGACCCAGTACTTC. The encoded protein is CASSLGAQQETQYF. The entire variable domain, with the rest obtained from reference TRBV28 and TRBJ2-5, is as follows: DVKVTQSSRYLVKRTGEKVFLECVQDMDHENMFWYRQDPGLGLRLIYFSYDVKMKEKGDIPEGYSVSREKKERFSLILESASTNQTSMYLCASSLGAQQETQYFGPGTRLLVL.

On this clonotype itself: It is likely a read error: a sequence one base away is far more abundant. This chain links TRBV2 with TRBJ1-2; D uncertain. The CDR3 has 16 residues. Germline values: CDR1 SNHLY, CDR2 FYNNEI. The CDR3 sequence is CASSDTGLKDSYGYAF. The CDR3 DNA follows: TGTGCCAGCAGTGATACTGGACTCAAGGACTCCTATGGCTACGCCTTC.

In DNA, the CDR3 is TGTGCCAGCAGAAAGGGACAGGGAAATGAGCAGTTCTTC. The encoded protein is CASRKGQGNEQFF. This chain links TRBV6-1 with TRBJ2-1; TRBD1 matches 9 bases. V was clipped by 6 bases and J by 7 bases; unmatched bases: 4. This CDR3 spans 13 amino acids. CDR1 MNHNS and CDR2 SASEGT come from the germline V gene.

This sequence joins TRBV2 and TRBJ2-5; unclear D gene. Per germline, CDR1 SNHLY and CDR2 FYNNEI. CDR3 length: 14 residues. V lost 4 bases and J 5 bases, leaving 14 bases between the germline ends. CDR3 coding DNA: TGTGCCAGCAGTGGACTTAGCCTGGGGGAGACCCAGTACTTC. It yields the protein CASSGLSLGETQYF.

This chain connects TRBV6-5 to TRBJ1-1, with D maybe TRBD1 (5 bases). V was pared by 2 bases and J by 3 bases, with 13 bases between. The CDR3 runs to 15 residues. The germline CDR1 and CDR2 sequences are MNHEY and SVGAGI. This chain's CDR3 is CASSYRGRSDTEAFF. The DNA of the CDR3 is TGTGCCAGCAGTTACCGGGGACGGTCGGACACTGAAGCTTTCTTT.

This chain connects TRBV9 to TRBJ1-4; 12 nucleotides align to TRBD1. Trimming at V came to 0 bases and at J to 6 bases, leaving 6 bases not matched to a gene. CDR3 length: 17 amino acids. The germline CDR1 and CDR2 sequences are SGDLS and YYNGEE. This CDR3 reads CASSVDGTGGVDEKLFF. The CDR3 DNA is TGTGCCAGCAGCGTAGACGGGACAGGGGGCGTCGATGAAAAACTGTTTTTT.

There are a few counts of this clonotype. This chain uses TRBV20-1 with TRBJ2-7, with D maybe TRBD2 (5 bases). There are 14 residues in the CDR3. Germline V lookup: CDR1 DFQATT, CDR2 SNEGSKA (reference sequence). V was shortened by 3 bases and J by 3 bases, with 15 bases between the two germline ends. The CDR3 nucleotides are TGCAGTGCTAGGAGCCCGGACTCCAACTACGAGCAGTACTTC. Its translation is CSARSPDSNYEQYF.